Sequencing of this T cell receptor (beta chain) was carried out in a study of CD8 T cells in ankylosing spondylitis. Overall study results and limits: In peripheral blood, disease-linked CD8+ clones occurred at relatively low frequencies. It was reported that disease-linked clones were significantly enriched in matched ankylosing spondylitis synovial fluid. Roughly eight highly homologous variants made up a TCR beta motif that seemed to typify ankylosing spondylitis blood.

Construction of TCR beta libraries was performed using quantitative 5'-RACE with molecular barcodes. Each CDR3 protein gets one entry after TCRdb re-called the 5' RACE reads with MiXCR. This repertoire shows 700,000 to 850,000 distinct CDR3 sequences, about 10% found once; its top ten account for under 0.6%. There are a few counts of this clonotype. Its target is not known. Sequencing was done on a sample of blood, either unsorted or a sorted T cell fraction (not recorded which). The receptor was derived from a male donor with ankylosing spondylitis.

This CDR3 is CASSYPANTEAFF. DNA for the CDR3: TGTGCCAGCAGTTACCCCGCGAACACTGAAGCTTTCTTT. The chain carries TRBV6-2 or TRBV6-3 and TRBJ1-1; D gene ambiguous. V gave up 2 bases and J gave up 1 base, with 5 bases separating them. This CDR3 contains 13 residues. Germline lookup yields CDR1 MNHEY and CDR2 SVGEGT.